The following is a T cell receptor beta chain sequence with its context. The sample originates from a study of shared T cell receptors in the human thymus. Repertoires were generated with immunoSEQ multiplex PCR, while TCRdb's copy carries only in-frame clones and drops some. The data contain 700,000 to 750,000 clones, 70% to 90% of them singletons. Another study also made use of these data, one on human thymus T cells. That source reports: The donor group consisted of healthy Finnish infants who were having corrective surgery for congenital heart defects. Thymus tissue was removed during corrective cardiac surgery.

Sequencing was carried out using thymocytes. This TCR was recovered from a girl under three years old with a congenital heart defect.

CDR3 amino acids: CASSCQGGVGEKLFF. For the CDR3, the DNA is TGCGCCAGCAGCTGTCAGGGGGGAGTAGGAGAAAAACTGTTTTTT. This sequence joins TRBV5-1 and TRBJ1-4; TRBD1 agrees at 7 bases. V trimming: 3 bases; J trimming: 8 bases; junction bases outside the gene matches: 10. Germline assignment: CDR1 SGHRS and CDR2 YFSETQ. CDR3 size: 15 residues.